The T cell receptor (beta chain) under discussion was sequenced for a study of blood T cell repertoires in COVID-19. Background on the study: Collection of acute and convalescent COVID-19 samples took place in the United States, Italy and Spain. From T cells, B-cell-depleted T cells, or PBMCs came the material, which was cDNA or gDNA.

Using immunoSEQ multiplex PCR, the repertoire was profiled, and TCRdb retains in-frame clones only, with some absent. The table shows about 87,000 clones, with over 75% occurring only once. The sample consisted of peripheral blood. The TCR sequence derives from an elderly woman with active or convalescent COVID-19.

CDR3 coding DNA: TGTGCCAGCAGCGTAGGGGCAGGAATGAACACTGAAGCTTTCTTT. Its translation: CASSVGAGMNTEAFF. This chain connects TRBV9 to TRBJ1-1; D call uncertain. Trimming shortened V by 0 bases and J by 0 bases, and 9 bases separated the two germline ends. CDR1 and CDR2 (germline): SGDLS, YYNGEE. The CDR3 contains 15 residues.